This TCR beta chain was sequenced in a study of cytomegalovirus exposure and HLA in healthy donors. Findings of the study overall: Among CMV-associated TCR beta chains, most appeared HLA-restricted in a later analysis.

In the PCR, 60 Vbeta and 13 Jbeta primers were used. Sequencing was performed with immunoSEQ multiplex PCR; in TCRdb, only in-frame clones are kept and a portion is missing. This sample carries 160,000 or so clones, about 80% of them seen once, and the ten largest clones take nearly 6.5%. The V end lost 3 bases, the J end lost 2 bases, and 15 bases lay between the germline ends. The CDR3 is 16 residues long. In germline, CDR1 is SGHTS, CDR2 YDEGEE. Points on this clone: What it binds is not known.

The receptor was isolated from a middle-aged man in good health and CMV-seropositive. The rearrangement joins TRBV5-8 to TRBJ1-3; D gene unclear. The sample consisted of PBMCs. This chain's CDR3 is CASSWREISTGNTIYF. CDR3 DNA sequence: TGTGCCAGCAGCTGGCGGGAGATATCTACTGGAAACACCATATATTTT. Together with reference TRBV5-8 and TRBJ1-3, the CDR3 gives the full variable domain: EAGVTQSPTHLIKTRGQQATLRCSPISGHTSVYWYQQALGLGLQFLLWYDEGEERNRGNFPPRFSGRQFPNYSSELNVNALELEDSALYLCASSWREISTGNTIYFGEGSWLTVV.